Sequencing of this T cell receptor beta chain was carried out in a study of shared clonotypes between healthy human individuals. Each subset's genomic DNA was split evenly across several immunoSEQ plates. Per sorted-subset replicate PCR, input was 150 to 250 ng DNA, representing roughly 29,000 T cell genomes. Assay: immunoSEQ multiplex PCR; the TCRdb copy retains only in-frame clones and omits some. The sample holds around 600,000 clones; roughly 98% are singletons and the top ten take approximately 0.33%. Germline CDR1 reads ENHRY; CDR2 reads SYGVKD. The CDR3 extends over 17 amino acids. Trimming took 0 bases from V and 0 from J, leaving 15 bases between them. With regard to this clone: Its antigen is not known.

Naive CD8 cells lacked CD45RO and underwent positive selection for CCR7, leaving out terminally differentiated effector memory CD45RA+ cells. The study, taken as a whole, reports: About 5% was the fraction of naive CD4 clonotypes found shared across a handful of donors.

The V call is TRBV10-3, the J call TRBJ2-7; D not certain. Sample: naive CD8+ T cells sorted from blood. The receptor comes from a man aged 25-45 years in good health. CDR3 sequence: CAISESTSQESSYEQYF. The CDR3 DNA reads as TGTGCCATCAGTGAGTCGACCAGCCAGGAGAGCTCCTACGAGCAGTACTTC.